This is a list of T cell receptor beta chains from one sample in a study of T cells in Graves' hyperthyroidism and ophthalmopathy. In TCRdb, the multiplex PCR reads were re-called with MiXCR into one record per CDR3 protein. This table has 300,000 to 400,000 distinct CDR3 sequences, about 12% appearing once. The source material was blood. The receptors shown here come from a woman aged 18-29 years with Graves' hyperthyroidism. Each CDR3 is given with its conserved first and last residue. The order of the fields is J gene, V gene, CDR3 protein.

TRBJ1-4	TRBV28	CASFQGSGTNEKLFF
TRBJ2-1	TRBV30	CAWRPGRNEQFF
TRBJ2-2	TRBV3-1	CASSQITGELFF
TRBJ1-4	TRBV20-1	CSATRASATNEKLFF
TRBJ2-1	TRBV3-1	CASSQDFGVYNEQFF
TRBJ2-7	TRBV27	CASSQLDRRGEQYF
TRBJ1-1	TRBV6-1	CASSQVGNTEAFF
TRBJ2-1	TRBV11-1	CASSAVLAGYNEQFF
TRBJ2-5	TRBV7-6	CASSSRPRGETQYF
TRBJ2-7	TRBV6-1	CATYGQYEQYF
TRBJ2-3	TRBV4-1	CASSQDGTSDTDTQYF
TRBJ1-1	TRBV19	CASSPQGEDTEAFF
TRBJ2-7	TRBV20-1	CSARRETYEQYF
TRBJ2-1	TRBV5-1	CASSPGTGDFYNEQFF
TRBJ2-7	TRBV28	CASTFGDRSSYEQYF
TRBJ2-1	TRBV12-3/TRBV12-4	CASSLRDWEQFF
TRBJ2-1	TRBV28	CASSATPGQGRDEQFF
TRBJ1-5	TRBV2	CASNPQGRNQPQHF
TRBJ2-7	TRBV28	CASRRGTAAVYEQYF
TRBJ1-1	TRBV2	CASKYGPRGRKGTEAFF
TRBJ1-2	TRBV2	CASNGQGSYGYTF
TRBJ1-5	TRBV28	CASSDRGQISYSNRPQHF
TRBJ2-6	TRBV5-1	CASSLGRVPSRGANVLTF
TRBJ1-2	TRBV20-1	CSASVRRGSVGPNYGYTF
TRBJ2-7	TRBV7-2	CASCPRRGLAGDYEQYF
TRBJ2-5	TRBV24-1	CATSDFGGGPETQYF
TRBJ2-1	TRBV3-1	CASSQRVTGSNEQFF
TRBJ1-4	TRBV19	CASSRWRVDEKLFF
TRBJ1-6	TRBV28	CASSLGGLWSPLHF
TRBJ2-5	TRBV7-9	CASSLWTKQETQYF
TRBJ1-3	TRBV6-2/TRBV6-3	CASDPGSGNTIYF
TRBJ2-1	TRBV6-2/TRBV6-3	CASSYSSSGKDNEQFF
TRBJ2-2	TRBV20-1	CSARLPGQITGELFF
TRBJ1-6	TRBV6-1	CASSITGVGNSPLHF
TRBJ2-3	TRBV28	CASSPSLTDTQYF
TRBJ2-2	TRBV27	CASSLRPVGSRNTGELFF
TRBJ1-1	TRBV7-2	CGSSARIGGTEAFF
TRBJ2-2	TRBV3-1	CASSHDTGELFF
TRBJ2-4	TRBV12-3/TRBV12-4	CAGNRGSTGGNIQYF
TRBJ2-7	TRBV27	CASSFSGSINEQYF
TRBJ1-1	TRBV6-1	CASSYRGGTTEAFF
TRBJ2-5	TRBV6-5	CASSYSDRLSETQYF
TRBJ1-1	TRBV6-6	CASSYGEGGMNTEAFF
TRBJ2-1	TRBV5-5	CASTLLVTVSYNEQFF
TRBJ2-3	TRBV28	CASSLDGSTQYF
TRBJ2-5	TRBV11-1	CASSLGDSQETQYF
TRBJ1-1	TRBV7-9	CASSLRGQNTEAFF
TRBJ2-7	TRBV7-2	CASSLTSSYEQYF
TRBJ2-7	TRBV20-1	CSARDGDRGGYEQYF
TRBJ2-3	TRBV29-1	CSTGLAGDDTQYF
TRBJ2-1	TRBV6-1	CASRGTSGRNEQFF
TRBJ2-1	TRBV9	CASSVQFLAGVTNEQFF
TRBJ1-4	TRBV2	CASSDRGQNEKLFF